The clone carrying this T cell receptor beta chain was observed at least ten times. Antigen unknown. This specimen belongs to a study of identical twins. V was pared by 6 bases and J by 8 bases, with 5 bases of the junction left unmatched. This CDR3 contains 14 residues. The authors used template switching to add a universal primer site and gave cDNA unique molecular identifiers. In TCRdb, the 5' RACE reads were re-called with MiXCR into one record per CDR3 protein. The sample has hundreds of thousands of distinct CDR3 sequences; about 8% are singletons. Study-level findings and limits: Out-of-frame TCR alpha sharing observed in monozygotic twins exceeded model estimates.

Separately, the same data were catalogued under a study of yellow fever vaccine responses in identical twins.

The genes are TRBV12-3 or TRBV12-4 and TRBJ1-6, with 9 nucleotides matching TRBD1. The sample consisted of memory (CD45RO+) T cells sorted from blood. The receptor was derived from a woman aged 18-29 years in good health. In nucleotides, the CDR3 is TGTGCCAGCAGCCGGACAGGGGACGATTCACCCCTCCACTTT. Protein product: CASSRTGDDSPLHF.